Listed below are T cell receptor beta chains from one sample, sequenced in a study of response to subunit inactivated influenza vaccine. TCRdb reprocessed the RT-PCR reads with MiXCR, giving one entry per CDR3 protein. The profile shows almost 250,000 distinct CDR3 sequences, 12% of them singletons. Sequenced here: non-naive T cells sorted from PBMCs, sampled 14 to 15 days before vaccination. These receptors all come from a man aged 45-60 years who received an inactivated influenza vaccine. Each CDR3 is given with its conserved first and last residue. D genes are given only for firm matches. Only part of the rows carry a size: once, few, many, or a class if the clone is expanded.

V: TRBV14; D: NA; size: NA; J: TRBJ1-4; DNA: TGTGCCAGCAGCCAAGATCTTCAGGGAAAACTGTTTTTT; CDR3: CASSQDLQGKLFF
V: TRBV19; D: NA; size: NA; J: TRBJ2-6; DNA: TGTGCCAGTAGTTCTCGCTCCGCCGTGGGGGCCAACGTCCTGACTTTC; CDR3: CASSSRSAVGANVLTF
V: TRBV6-4; D: NA; size: NA; J: TRBJ2-1; DNA: TGTGCCAGCAGTGATACTAGCCGGAGTGAGCAGTTCTTC; CDR3: CASSDTSRSEQFF
V: TRBV11-2; D: TRBD2; size: many; J: TRBJ2-7; DNA: TGTGCCAGCAGCTGGGGACTAGCGGGATTAGGGGAGCAGTACTTC; CDR3: CASSWGLAGLGEQYF
V: TRBV10-3; D: NA; size: few; J: TRBJ1-1; DNA: TGTGCCATCAGTGGCACCAGGGATGGAGGTGAAGCTTTCTTT; CDR3: CAISGTRDGGEAFF
V: TRBV5-1; D: NA; size: many; J: TRBJ1-1; DNA: TGCGCCAGCAGCGACACAGGGTTTCGGTTCGCTGAAGCTTTCTTT; CDR3: CASSDTGFRFAEAFF
V: TRBV30; D: NA; size: NA; J: TRBJ2-1; DNA: TGTGCCTGGAGTATCGGGACCTACAATGAGCAGTTCTTC; CDR3: CAWSIGTYNEQFF
V: TRBV24-1; D: NA; size: NA; J: TRBJ2-6; DNA: TGTGCCACCAGTGATTCGGTAGACAAAGGTATACCTGGGGCCAACGTCCTGACTTTC; CDR3: CATSDSVDKGIPGANVLTF
V: TRBV4-3; D: TRBD2; size: NA; J: TRBJ2-6; DNA: TGCGCCAGCAGCCAAGAGTTCGGGGGGACTGGGGCCAACGTCCTGACTTTC; CDR3: CASSQEFGGTGANVLTF
V: TRBV25-1; D: NA; size: NA; J: TRBJ2-7; DNA: TGTGCCGCCAGGGGGGGTGGCTCCTACGAGCAGTACTTC; CDR3: CAARGGGSYEQYF
V: TRBV19; D: NA; size: many; J: TRBJ2-2; DNA: TGTGCCAGTAGTACAGGGATCTACGGGGAGCTGTTTTTT; CDR3: CASSTGIYGELFF
V: TRBV5-4; D: NA; size: few; J: TRBJ2-3; DNA: TGTGCCAGCAGCTGGAGATCTTCTAGCACAGATACGCAGTATTTT; CDR3: CASSWRSSSTDTQYF
V: TRBV7-9; D: NA; size: many; J: TRBJ1-1; DNA: TGTGCCAGCAGCTTAGGAATGGGGACTATGAACACTGAAGCTTTCTTT; CDR3: CASSLGMGTMNTEAFF
V: TRBV28; D: NA; size: NA; J: TRBJ1-5; DNA: TGTGCCAGCAGTAGCGGTCTGCAGCCCCAGCATTTT; CDR3: CASSSGLQPQHF
V: TRBV29-1; D: NA; size: many; J: TRBJ2-7; DNA: TGCAGCGTTGAAGAATCTTGGGGAGGCGAGCAGTACTTC; CDR3: CSVEESWGGEQYF
V: TRBV12-3/TRBV12-4; D: TRBD2; size: many; J: TRBJ2-2; DNA: TGTGCCAGCAGTTTCGGGACTAGCCCCACCGGGGAGCTGTTTTTT; CDR3: CASSFGTSPTGELFF
V: TRBV19; D: NA; size: NA; J: TRBJ1-2; DNA: TGTGCCAGTAGCGCCCTGCCCGCGGGACCGCCCCAATATGGCTACACCTTC; CDR3: CASSALPAGPPQYGYTF
V: TRBV12-3/TRBV12-4; D: NA; size: NA; J: TRBJ1-6; DNA: TGTGCCAGCAGTTTAACAGGGTTGAATTCACCCCTCCACTTT; CDR3: CASSLTGLNSPLHF
V: TRBV20-1; D: TRBD2; size: few; J: TRBJ2-3; DNA: TGCAGTGCTAGTCCTTATAGGGGACTAGCGGGGACCACAGATACGCAGTATTTT; CDR3: CSASPYRGLAGTTDTQYF
V: TRBV7-3; D: NA; size: NA; J: TRBJ2-3; DNA: TGTGCCAGCAGCCAGGGGTTGGAGACAGATACGCAGTATTTT; CDR3: CASSQGLETDTQYF
V: TRBV6-4; D: TRBD2; size: NA; J: TRBJ2-3; DNA: TGTGCCAGCAGTGTACTAGCGGGAGTTCCCACAGATACGCAGTATTTT; CDR3: CASSVLAGVPTDTQYF
V: TRBV6-1; D: TRBD1; size: few; J: TRBJ2-4; DNA: TGTGCCAGCACTAGGGACAGGGGGGGCAAAAACATTCAGTACTTC; CDR3: CASTRDRGGKNIQYF
V: TRBV20-1; D: TRBD2; size: NA; J: TRBJ2-7; DNA: TGCAGTGCTAGCGGGACTAGCGGGGGTTCGCTCGAGCAGTACTTC; CDR3: CSASGTSGGSLEQYF
V: TRBV20-1; D: NA; size: NA; J: TRBJ1-2; DNA: TGCACAACCAACCGAGACCCTGGCTACACCTTC; CDR3: CTTNRDPGYTF
V: TRBV7-2; D: NA; size: many; J: TRBJ2-2; DNA: TGTGCCAGCAGCTTAGCTAGCGCGAACACCGGGGAGCTGTTTTTT; CDR3: CASSLASANTGELFF
V: TRBV19; D: NA; size: NA; J: TRBJ1-1; DNA: TGTGCCAGTAGCTGGAACACTGAAGCTTTCTTT; CDR3: CASSWNTEAFF
V: TRBV6-5; D: TRBD1; size: NA; J: TRBJ2-2; DNA: TGTGCCAGCAGTTACACAGGGGGTGAAACCGGGGAGCTGTTTTTT; CDR3: CASSYTGGETGELFF
V: TRBV30; D: NA; size: few; J: TRBJ1-1; DNA: TGTGCCTGGAGTTTGGGTACTGAAGCTTTCTTT; CDR3: CAWSLGTEAFF
V: TRBV20-1; D: NA; size: NA; J: TRBJ2-5; DNA: TGCAGTGCCCCCGGGGAAGAGACCCAGTACTTC; CDR3: CSAPGEETQYF
V: TRBV7-3; D: NA; size: few; J: TRBJ2-1; DNA: TGTGCCAGCAGCTTACAGGACAATGAGCAGTTCTTC; CDR3: CASSLQDNEQFF
V: TRBV4-2; D: TRBD1; size: few; J: TRBJ1-1; DNA: TGTGCCAGCAGCCAAGGGCCCCTGACCGGGACAGGGGTTTCGGTAGCTTTCTTT; CDR3: CASSQGPLTGTGVSVAFF
V: TRBV2; D: TRBD2; size: many; J: TRBJ2-2; DNA: TGTGCCACGAGAGGACTAGCGTCAGCCGGGGAGCTGTTTTTT; CDR3: CATRGLASAGELFF
V: TRBV5-6; D: TRBD2; size: NA; J: TRBJ2-1; DNA: TGTGCCAGCAGCTTGCTAGCGGGAGGGCCAGTTGAGCAGTTCTTC; CDR3: CASSLLAGGPVEQFF
V: TRBV6-5; D: TRBD1; size: NA; J: TRBJ2-3; DNA: TGTGCCAGCAGTTACGCCTCAGGGGGCTGGGCAGATACGCAGTATTTT; CDR3: CASSYASGGWADTQYF
V: TRBV7-2; D: NA; size: many; J: TRBJ2-1; DNA: TGTGCCAGCAGCTTAGAGCGTCTGGGTGAGCAGTTCTTC; CDR3: CASSLERLGEQFF
V: TRBV29-1; D: NA; size: few; J: TRBJ2-1; DNA: TGCAGCGGAGAAAGGGGCGCGCCGGGTGAGCAGTTCTTC; CDR3: CSGERGAPGEQFF
V: TRBV4-2; D: TRBD2; size: many; J: TRBJ2-3; DNA: TGTGCCAGCAGCCAAGACCCCTCCAGCGGGGGCACAGATACGCAGTATTTT; CDR3: CASSQDPSSGGTDTQYF
V: TRBV10-3; D: NA; size: NA; J: TRBJ2-2; DNA: TGTGCCATCAGTGAGTCGAACACCGGGGAGCTGTTTTTT; CDR3: CAISESNTGELFF
V: TRBV20-1; D: NA; size: few; J: TRBJ1-1; DNA: TGCAGTGCTAGCTTGAGGGGTCCGGGCACTGAAGCTTTCTTT; CDR3: CSASLRGPGTEAFF
V: TRBV5-5; D: TRBD2; size: NA; J: TRBJ2-2; DNA: TGTGCCAGCAGCCCGGGGGGGCCGGGGACCGGGGAGCTGTTTTTT; CDR3: CASSPGGPGTGELFF
V: TRBV20-1; D: NA; size: few; J: TRBJ1-2; DNA: TGCAGTGCTAGGTACTACAGGGAGGCTAGTGGCTACACCTTC; CDR3: CSARYYREASGYTF
V: TRBV4-2; D: NA; size: many; J: TRBJ1-5; DNA: TGTGCCAGCAGCCAAGATTATCATCAGCCCCAGCATTTT; CDR3: CASSQDYHQPQHF
V: TRBV5-5; D: NA; size: few; J: TRBJ1-4; DNA: TGTGCCAGCAGCTTGGAGGGGCTGGCTAATGAAAAACTGTTTTTT; CDR3: CASSLEGLANEKLFF
V: TRBV5-7; D: NA; size: NA; J: TRBJ2-3; DNA: TGTGCCAGCAGCTTGTGGGCGCAGTCCGTACGGGATACGCAGTATTTT; CDR3: CASSLWAQSVRDTQYF
V: TRBV3-1; D: NA; size: NA; J: TRBJ1-3; DNA: TGTGCCAGCAGCCCAACCGAAGGAAGCTCTGGAAACACCATATATTTT; CDR3: CASSPTEGSSGNTIYF
V: TRBV5-5; D: NA; size: few; J: TRBJ2-3; DNA: TGTGCCAGCAGCTTGGGGGGGGCCAGCAGCTCAGATACGCAGTATTTT; CDR3: CASSLGGASSSDTQYF
V: TRBV6-2/TRBV6-3; D: TRBD2; size: NA; J: TRBJ2-7; DNA: TGTGCCAGCAGTCTTAGCGGGACCCTCTCCTACGAGCAGTACTTC; CDR3: CASSLSGTLSYEQYF
V: TRBV4-2; D: TRBD1; size: few; J: TRBJ2-2; DNA: TGTGCCAGCAGCCAAGGGACAGGGGATTCCGGGGAGCTGTTTTTT; CDR3: CASSQGTGDSGELFF
V: TRBV18; D: NA; size: NA; J: TRBJ1-2; DNA: TGTGCCAGCTCACCACTCAAAGATGGCTACACCTTC; CDR3: CASSPLKDGYTF
V: TRBV5-6; D: NA; size: few; J: TRBJ1-1; DNA: TGTGCCAGCAGCTTTGGGGTAGGGGACACTGAAGCTTTCTTT; CDR3: CASSFGVGDTEAFF